Below are 2 T cell receptor beta chains sequenced from a single sample in a study of blood T cell repertoires in COVID-19. Clones were sequenced by immunoSEQ multiplex PCR, and TCRdb holds only the in-frame ones, with some missing. The table lists 75,000 to 95,000 clones, roughly 84% of them singletons. The sample consisted of peripheral blood. These TCRs come from an elderly woman with acute or convalescent COVID-19.

This CDR3 reads CASSYPSDRTNYGYTF. The CDR3 DNA reads as TGTGCCAGCAGTTACCCCTCCGACAGGACTAACTATGGCTACACCTTC. The chain employs TRBV6-5 and TRBJ1-2; D might be TRBD1 (6 bases). Germline V gene lookup returns CDR1 MNHEY and CDR2 SVGAGI. This CDR3 is built from 16 residues. Trimming removed 2 bases at V and 0 bases at J, with 13 bases between.

This clone occurred a few times. This chain joins TRBV11-2 and TRBJ2-1; 7 bases fit TRBD2. V was clipped by 5 bases and J by 15 bases; unmatched bases: 16. Germline CDR1 reads SGHAT; CDR2 reads FQNNGV. CDR3 length: 14 residues. Here the CDR3 reads CASSLPPSGAGLFF. For the CDR3, the DNA is TGTGCCAGCAGCCTTCCTCCCAGCGGGGCAGGTCTGTTCTTC.